This entry lists 5 T cell receptor beta chains sequenced from one sample in a study of blood T cell repertoires in COVID-19. The method was immunoSEQ multiplex PCR; TCRdb's version includes in-frame clones alone and lacks a portion of them. The sample has about 380,000 clones, around 90% seen once; the top ten hold 1.2%. The sample comprised PBMCs or T cells enriched from blood (not recorded which). The receptors derive from a woman between 18 and 29 years old who had recovered from COVID-19.

The rearrangement links TRBV15 to TRBJ2-3, with 13 bases matching TRBD2. This CDR3 region has 19 residues. Germline loops: CDR1 LNHNV, CDR2 YYDKDF (reference sequence). Losses at the gene ends were 3 bases for V and 4 bases for J; bases not matched to a gene: 13. The CDR3 region is CATSSPPLTSGGPPDTQYF. The CDR3 DNA sequence: TGTGCCACCAGCAGTCCACCCCTGACTAGCGGGGGGCCCCCAGATACGCAGTATTTT.

This clone has at least ten counts. V is TRBV6-4 and J is TRBJ2-2; 7 positions agree with TRBD2. Germline V gene data show CDR1 as MRHNA and CDR2 as SNTAGT. With 2 bases clipped from V and 0 bases from J, the junction kept 0 bases outside the gene matches. The CDR3 covers 15 residues. CDR3 DNA sequence: TGTGCCAGCAGTGACGGGGGGGCGAACACCGGGGAGCTGTTTTTT. This translates into CASSDGGANTGELFF.

The genes are TRBV5-4 and TRBJ2-5; TRBD2 matches at 15 bases. From germline, CDR1 is SGHNT and CDR2 YYREEE (reference sequence). With V trimmed by 4 bases and J by 1 base, 5 bases remained unmatched. The CDR3 is made up of 17 amino acids. The CDR3 is CASSLPGLAGGQETQYF. CDR3 DNA sequence: TGTGCCAGCAGCCTCCCGGGACTAGCGGGGGGCCAAGAGACCCAGTACTTC.

The chain has TRBV5-4 and TRBJ1-1; 9 positions match TRBD1. Germline loops: CDR1 SGHNT, CDR2 YYREEE (reference sequence). V lost 2 bases, J lost 5 bases, and 4 bases stayed unmatched. This CDR3 is 14 amino acids long. CDR3 sequence (DNA): TGTGCCAGCAGCTTAGCGACAGGGGGGACTGAAGCTTTCTTT. Its translation: CASSLATGGTEAFF.

The chain links TRBV6-5 to TRBJ1-2; TRBD1 aligns across 8 bases. This CDR3 spans 12 amino acids. With V trimmed by 5 bases and J by 8 bases, 4 bases remained unmatched. From germline, CDR1 is MNHEY and CDR2 SVGAGI. The CDR3 DNA sequence: TGTGCCAGCAGTCCAGGGGGCTGGGGCTACACCTTC. Translation: CASSPGGWGYTF.